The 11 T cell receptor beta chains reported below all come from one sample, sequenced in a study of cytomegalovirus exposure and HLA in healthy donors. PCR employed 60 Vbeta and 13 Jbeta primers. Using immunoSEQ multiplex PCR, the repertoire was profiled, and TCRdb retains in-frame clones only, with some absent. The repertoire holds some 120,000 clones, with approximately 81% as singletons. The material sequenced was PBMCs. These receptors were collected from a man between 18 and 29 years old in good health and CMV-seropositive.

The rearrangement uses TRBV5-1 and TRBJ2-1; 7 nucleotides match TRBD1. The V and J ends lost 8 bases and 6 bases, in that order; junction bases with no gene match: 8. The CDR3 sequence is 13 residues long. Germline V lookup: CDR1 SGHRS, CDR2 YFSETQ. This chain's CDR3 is CASRARQGNEQFF. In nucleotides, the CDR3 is TGCGCCAGTCGTGCCCGACAGGGCAATGAGCAGTTCTTC. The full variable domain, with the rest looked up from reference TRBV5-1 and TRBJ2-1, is KAGVTQTPRYLIKTRGQQVTLSCSPISGHRSVSWYQQTPGQGLQFLFEYFSETQRNKGNFPGRFSGRQFSNSRSEMNVSTLELGDSALYLCASRARQGNEQFFGPGTRLTVL.

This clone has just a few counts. CDR3: CASNRGGSNEKLFF. CDR3 bases: TGTGCGTCAAACCGGGGGGGCTCTAATGAAAAACTGTTTTTT. V and J are TRBV25-1 and TRBJ1-4; perhaps TRBD1 as D (6 bases). Germline values: CDR1 MGHDK, CDR2 SYGVNS. The CDR3 extends over 14 amino acids.

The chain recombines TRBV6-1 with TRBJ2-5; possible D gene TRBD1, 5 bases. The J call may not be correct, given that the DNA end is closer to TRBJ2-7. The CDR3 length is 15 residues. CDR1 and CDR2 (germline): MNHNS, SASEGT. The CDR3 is CASSESPGWAYEQYF. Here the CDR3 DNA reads TGTGCCAGCAGTGAATCTCCAGGGTGGGCCTACGAGCAGTACTTC.

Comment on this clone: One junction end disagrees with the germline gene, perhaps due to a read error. The CDR3 DNA reads TGTTCCAGCAGCACCGGGACAGGGCTCACTTTCTATGGCTACACCTTC. Its protein is CSSSTGTGLTFYGYTF. The chain has TRBV7-9 and TRBJ1-2; 9 nucleotides agree with TRBD1. The CDR3 spans 16 residues. Germline loops: CDR1 SEHNR, CDR2 FQNEAQ (reference sequence).

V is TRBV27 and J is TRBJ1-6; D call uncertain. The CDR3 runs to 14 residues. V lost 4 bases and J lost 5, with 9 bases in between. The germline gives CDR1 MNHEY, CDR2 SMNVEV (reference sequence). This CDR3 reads CASSSTWNNSPLHF. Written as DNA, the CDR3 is TGTGCCAGCAGTTCGACATGGAATAATTCACCCCTCCACTTT.

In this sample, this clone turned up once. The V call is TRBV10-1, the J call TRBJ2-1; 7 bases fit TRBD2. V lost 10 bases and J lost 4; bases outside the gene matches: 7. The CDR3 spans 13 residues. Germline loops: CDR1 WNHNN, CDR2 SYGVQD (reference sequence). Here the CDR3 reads CATLPGGYNEQFF. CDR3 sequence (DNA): TGCGCCACCCTGCCCGGGGGGTACAATGAGCAGTTCTTC.

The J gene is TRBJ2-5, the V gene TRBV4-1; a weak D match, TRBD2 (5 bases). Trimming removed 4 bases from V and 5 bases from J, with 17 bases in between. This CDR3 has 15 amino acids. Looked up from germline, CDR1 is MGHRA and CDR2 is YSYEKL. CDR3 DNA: TGCGCCAGCAGCCCCACACGGACGGGGAGCGAGACCCAGTACTTC. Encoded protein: CASSPTRTGSETQYF.

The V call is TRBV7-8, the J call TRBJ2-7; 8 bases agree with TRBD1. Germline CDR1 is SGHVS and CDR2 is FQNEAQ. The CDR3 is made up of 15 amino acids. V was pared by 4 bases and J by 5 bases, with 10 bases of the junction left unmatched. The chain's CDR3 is CASSSPGTGYNEQYF. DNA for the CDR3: TGTGCCAGCAGCTCGCCGGGGACAGGCTACAACGAGCAGTACTTC. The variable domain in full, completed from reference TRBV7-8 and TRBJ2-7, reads GAGVSQSPRYKVAKRGQDVALRCDPISGHVSLFWYQQALGQGPEFLTYFQNEAQLDKSGLPSDRFFAERPEGSVSTLKIQRTQQEDSAVYLCASSSPGTGYNEQYFGPGTRLTVT.

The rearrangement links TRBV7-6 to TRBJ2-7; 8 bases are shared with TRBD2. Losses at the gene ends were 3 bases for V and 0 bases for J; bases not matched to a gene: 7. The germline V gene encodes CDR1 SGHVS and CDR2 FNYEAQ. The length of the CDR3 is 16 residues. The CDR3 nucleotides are TGTGCCAGCAGCTTGTCGGCCGGGACTAGCTCCTACGAGCAGTACTTC. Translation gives CASSLSAGTSSYEQYF.

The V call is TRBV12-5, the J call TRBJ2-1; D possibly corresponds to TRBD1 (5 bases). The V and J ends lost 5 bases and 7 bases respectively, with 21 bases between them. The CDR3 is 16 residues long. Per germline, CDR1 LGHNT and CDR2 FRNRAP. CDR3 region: CASGPGGAAAKNEQFF. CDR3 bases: TGTGCTAGTGGTCCTGGTGGGGCAGCCGCCAAAAATGAGCAGTTCTTC.

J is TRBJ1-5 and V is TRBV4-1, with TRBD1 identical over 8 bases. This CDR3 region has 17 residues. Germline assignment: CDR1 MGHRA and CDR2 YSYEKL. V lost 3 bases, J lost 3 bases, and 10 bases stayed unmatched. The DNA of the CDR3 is TGCGCCAGCAGCCACGTCGGGAGACAGGGGCTCAATCAGCCCCAGCATTTT. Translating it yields CASSHVGRQGLNQPQHF.